The rows below give T cell receptor beta chains drawn from one sample of a study of shared clonotypes between healthy human individuals. Assay used: immunoSEQ multiplex PCR; TCRdb lists only in-frame clones, some missing. Of approximately 530,000 clones in the sample, almost 97% were seen once. The sample was naive CD4+ T cells sorted from blood. These receptors all stem from a woman aged 30 to 39 in good health. Both conserved end residues are part of each CDR3. D genes are given only for firm matches. Clone size is given for some rows only: seen once, a few or many times, or a class if the clone is expanded.

v_call	clone_size	d_call	j_call	cdr3_nt	cdr3_aa
TRBV5-4	NA	TRBD1	TRBJ2-6	TGTGCCAGCAGCTCCGGGACAGGGGTCTCTGGGGCCAACGTCCTGACTTTC	CASSSGTGVSGANVLTF
TRBV19	NA	TRBD2	TRBJ2-5	TGTGCCAGTAGTGTCCCGGGGACTAGAGGTACCCAGTACTTC	CASSVPGTRGTQYF
TRBV5-1	once	NA	TRBJ2-5	TGCGCCAGCAGCTTGTTAGGGAAAGAGACCCAGTACTTC	CASSLLGKETQYF
TRBV28	NA	NA	TRBJ2-7	TGTGCCAGCAGTTTAGGGGGGAGAACCTACGAGCAGTACTTC	CASSLGGRTYEQYF
TRBV7-7	NA	TRBD2	TRBJ2-1	TGTGCCAGCAGCTCCGGACTAGCGGGAGGGCGGAATGAGCAGTTCTTC	CASSSGLAGGRNEQFF
TRBV1	NA	NA	TRBJ2-7	TGCACCAGCAGCCCGCTAGCGGGCGGGACCTACGAGCAGTACTTC	CTSSPLAGGTYEQYF
TRBV10-3	NA	NA	TRBJ2-1	TGTGCCATCAGTGACCAGGAGAGCTCCTACAATGAGCAGTTCTTC	CAISDQESSYNEQFF
TRBV28	NA	NA	TRBJ2-7	TGTGCCAGCAGCACCTCGGGGACCGAACCCTACGAGCAGTACTTC	CASSTSGTEPYEQYF
TRBV15	NA	TRBD1	TRBJ1-5	TGTGCCACCAGCAGGGGACAGGCTATGGGGCAGCCCCAGCATTTT	CATSRGQAMGQPQHF
TRBV7-9	NA	NA	TRBJ1-5	TGTGCCAGCAGCATCGGATCCCAGGGTGCCAGCAATCAGCCCCAGCATTTT	CASSIGSQGASNQPQHF
TRBV10-3	NA	TRBD1	TRBJ1-5	TGTGCCATCAGTTCCGGGACAGGGAATCAGCCCCAGCATTTT	CAISSGTGNQPQHF
TRBV5-4	NA	NA	TRBJ1-2	TGTGCCAGCAGCTTGTCGCAGGGGCCTTTATATGGCTACACCTTC	CASSLSQGPLYGYTF
TRBV30	once	TRBD2	TRBJ2-1	TGTGCCTGGAACAGAGGGGGTAGCGGGAGTCGGAGCTCCTACAATGAGCAGTTCTTC	CAWNRGGSGSRSSYNEQFF
TRBV5-1	NA	NA	TRBJ1-5	TGCGCCAGCAGCTTGGGGGACACTAGCAATCAGCCCCAGCATTTT	CASSLGDTSNQPQHF
TRBV15	once	NA	TRBJ2-3	TGTGCCACCAGCAGAGATCGGGATACGCAGTATTTT	CATSRDRDTQYF
TRBV5-1	NA	NA	TRBJ2-1	TGCGCCAGCAGCCAGGGGACTAACAATGAGCAGTTCTTC	CASSQGTNNEQFF
TRBV6-4	NA	TRBD2	TRBJ2-7	TGTGCCAGCAGTGAACTAGCGGGATACGAGCAGTACTTC	CASSELAGYEQYF
TRBV28	NA	NA	TRBJ1-4	TGTGCCAGCAGTTTACCCCACAGGGTTTCTAATGAAAAACTGTTTTTT	CASSLPHRVSNEKLFF
TRBV11-2	NA	NA	TRBJ1-2	TGTGCCAGCAGCTTACCGCCCAGGGACTATGGCTACACCTTC	CASSLPPRDYGYTF
TRBV19	NA	NA	TRBJ2-5	TGTGCCAGTAGTTTGGTAGTTGAGGAGACCCAGTACTTC	CASSLVVEETQYF
TRBV18	NA	TRBD1	TRBJ2-7	TGTGCCAGCTCACCAGGGACAGGGACCTTCTACGAGCAGTACTTC	CASSPGTGTFYEQYF
TRBV2	NA	TRBD2	TRBJ2-3	TGTGCCAGCAGACTAGCGGTTAACACAGATACGCAGTATTTT	CASRLAVNTDTQYF
TRBV6-1	NA	NA	TRBJ2-7	TGTGCCAGCAGTGATCAAGGGGACGCTCCCTACGAGCAGTACTTC	CASSDQGDAPYEQYF